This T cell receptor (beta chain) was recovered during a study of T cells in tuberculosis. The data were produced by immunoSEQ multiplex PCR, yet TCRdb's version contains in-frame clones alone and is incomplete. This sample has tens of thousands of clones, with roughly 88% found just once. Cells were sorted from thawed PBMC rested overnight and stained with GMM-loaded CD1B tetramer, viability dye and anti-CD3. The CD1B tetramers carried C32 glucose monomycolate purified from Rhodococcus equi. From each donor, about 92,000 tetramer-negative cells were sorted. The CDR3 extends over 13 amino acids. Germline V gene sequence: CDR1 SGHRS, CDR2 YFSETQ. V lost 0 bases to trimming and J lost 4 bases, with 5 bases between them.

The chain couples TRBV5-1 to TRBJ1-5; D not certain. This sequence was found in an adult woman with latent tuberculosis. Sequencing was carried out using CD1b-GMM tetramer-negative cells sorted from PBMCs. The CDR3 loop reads CASSLAANQPQHF. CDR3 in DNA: TGCGCCAGCAGCTTGGCCGCGAATCAGCCCCAGCATTTT.